This T cell receptor beta chain was recorded in a study of T cells in Graves' hyperthyroidism and ophthalmopathy. TCR beta CDR3 regions were amplified from RNA transcripts. The HTBI set primed first-round TCR CDR3 RT-PCR. Using its own MiXCR run on the multiplex PCR reads, TCRdb lists one record per CDR3 protein. The sample consists of 620,000 or so distinct CDR3 sequences, around 15% of them appearing once. Germline loops: CDR1 SEHNR, CDR2 FQNEAQ (reference sequence). The V end was cut by 5 bases, the J end by 5 bases, with 12 bases between. The CDR3 is 13 amino acids. The sample holds many counts of this clonotype.

The receptor was isolated from a woman in her 50s with Graves' ophthalmopathy. The specimen sequenced was blood. The rearrangement joins TRBV7-9 to TRBJ2-5, with D unresolved. In DNA form, the CDR3 reads TGTGCCAGCAGCGGCTTTTTCAAGGAGACCCAGTACTTC. This sequence encodes CASSGFFKETQYF.